This T cell receptor (beta chain) came from a study of brain T cells in children with intractable seizures. General study results and limits: Patients' HCMV serostatus was unknown; virus specificity rests on CDR3 similarity alone.

The sample's time point: blood from clinic visit 5 months post-surgery; TSC patient then seizure free. Sequencing was limited to surgery cases with top T cell transcript signatures in brain tissue. The J segment lost 5 bases and the V segment lost 5 bases, leaving 1 base of the junction unmatched. The CDR3 is 11 residues long. The germline V gene encodes CDR1 SQVTM and CDR2 ANQGSEA. Profiled with immunoSEQ multiplex PCR; TCRdb holds only in-frame clones, not every one. The sample has about 350,000 clones; over 90% are singletons. Concerning this clone itself: The antigen is not known.

Sequenced material: peripheral blood, taken 4 to 5 months after surgery. The chain combines TRBV29-1 with TRBJ1-2, with TRBD1 matching over 8 bases. The TCR comes from a boy in the first two years of life with tuberous sclerosis and intractable seizures. This CDR3 is CSVRTGYGYTF. CDR3 DNA sequence: TGCAGCGTTAGGACAGGGTATGGCTACACCTTC.